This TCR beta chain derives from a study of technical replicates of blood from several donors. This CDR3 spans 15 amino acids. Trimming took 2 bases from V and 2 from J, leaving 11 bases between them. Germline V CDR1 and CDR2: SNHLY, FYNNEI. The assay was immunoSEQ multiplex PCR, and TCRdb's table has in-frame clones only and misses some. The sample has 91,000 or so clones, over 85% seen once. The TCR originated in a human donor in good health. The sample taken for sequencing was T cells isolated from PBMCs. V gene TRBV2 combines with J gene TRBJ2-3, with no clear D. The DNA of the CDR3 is TGTGCCAGCAGTGAAACTCTGCGAAACACAGATACGCAGTATTTT. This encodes CASSETLRNTDTQYF.